These 13 T cell receptor beta chains were all obtained from the same sample, sequenced in a study of blood T cell repertoires in COVID-19. Assay used: immunoSEQ multiplex PCR; TCRdb lists only in-frame clones, some missing. The sample lists about 260,000 clones; around 90% were seen once. Sample: peripheral blood. The origin of the receptors is a woman in her forties or fifties who had recovered from COVID-19.

The chain has TRBV11-3 and TRBJ2-2; 7 bases map to TRBD1. Germline values: CDR1 SGHNT, CDR2 YENEEA. Germline trimming cut 3 bases from V and 3 bases from J; bases unmatched to any gene: 1. There are 14 residues in the CDR3. CDR3 sequence (DNA): TGTGCCAGCAGCTTGGGACAGCACACCGGGGAGCTGTTTTTT. This translates into CASSLGQHTGELFF.

The CDR3 nucleotides read TGTGCCAGCAGCTCAATCGAGACCCAGTACTTC. This codes for CASSSIETQYF. This rearrangement joins TRBV7-2 to TRBJ2-5, with D hard to call. In germline, CDR1 is SGHTA, CDR2 FQGNSA. Between the trimmed V and J ends, which lost 4 bases and 5 bases, there was a span of 5 bases. This CDR3 region has 11 residues.

The chain couples TRBV12-3 or TRBV12-4 to TRBJ2-7; D gene unclear. The V gene lost 6 bases and the J gene lost 1 base, with 10 bases spanning the gap. The CDR3 is 13 residues long. Here the CDR3 reads CASRPALSYEQYF. The CDR3 DNA follows: TGTGCCAGCAGGCCCGCCCTATCCTACGAGCAGTACTTC.

This clone was seen only once. The chain links TRBV30 to TRBJ2-5; the D gene is possibly TRBD1 (5 bases). The germline V gene has CDR1 GTSNPN and CDR2 SVGIG (reference sequence). CDR3 length equals 12 residues. Written as DNA, the CDR3 is TGTGCTCGACAGAACCGTGGGGAGACCCAGTACTTC. Protein sequence: CARQNRGETQYF.

The genes are TRBV28 and TRBJ1-1; D is perhaps TRBD1 (5 bases). Germline V lookup: CDR1 MDHEN, CDR2 SYDVKM. The CDR3 contains 11 residues. Trimming removed 5 bases from V and 8 bases from J, with 9 bases in between. As DNA, the CDR3 is TGTGCCAGCAGTCCCAGGGTAGAAGCTTTCTTT. Translated: CASSPRVEAFF.

In its sample, this clone was seen many times. This chain uses TRBV5-4 with TRBJ2-7, with D hard to call. The CDR3 consists of 14 residues. Germline lookup yields CDR1 SGHNT and CDR2 YYREEE (reference sequence). V was cut by 1 base and J by 0 bases, with 8 bases left in between. CDR3 sequence (DNA): TGTGCCAGCAGCTTGTCTGGCGGCTCCTACGAGCAGTACTTC. Encoded protein: CASSLSGGSYEQYF.

CDR3 sequence reads: CASDGGGTGAPGANVLTF. The DNA of the CDR3 is TGTGCCAGCGACGGAGGAGGGACAGGGGCGCCTGGGGCCAACGTCCTGACTTTC. This chain joins TRBV28 and TRBJ2-6; TRBD1 aligns across 10 bases. Germline CDR1 MDHEN, CDR2 SYDVKM. With V trimmed by 8 bases and J by 2 bases, 12 bases remained unmatched. CDR3 length: 18 residues.

V and J are TRBV7-8 and TRBJ1-4; 7 bases match TRBD1. Trimming removed 3 bases from V and 4 bases from J; junction bases left unmatched: 5. CDR3 length: 15 residues. Germline CDR1 reads SGHVS; CDR2 reads FQNEAQ. DNA for the CDR3: TGTGCCAGCAGCTTGCCCGGGACAGTTAATGAAAAACTGTTTTTT. It specifies CASSLPGTVNEKLFF.

This clone was recorded only once. The chain employs TRBV3-1 (or the pseudogene TRBV3-2) and TRBJ1-1; tentatively, D is TRBD1 (5 bases). The CDR3 runs 14 residues. The V end was cut by 1 base, the J end by 1 base, with 7 bases between. In germline, CDR1 is LGHDT, CDR2 YNNKEL (reference sequence). The CDR3 protein is CASSQGRENTEAFF. The CDR3 coding sequence is TGTGCCAGCAGCCAAGGCAGGGAGAACACTGAAGCTTTCTTT.

This clone was recorded only once. The rearrangement joins TRBV19 to TRBJ1-4; no clear D gene. V dropped 2 bases and J dropped 5 bases, with 9 bases sitting between them. This CDR3 has 14 residues. The germline gives CDR1 LNHDA, CDR2 SQIVND (reference sequence). The DNA for the CDR3 is TGTGCCAGTAGTATACCCCCACGGAATGAAAAACTGTTTTTT. Protein: CASSIPPRNEKLFF.

V gene TRBV7-9 combines with J gene TRBJ1-5; 7 nucleotides match TRBD1. The CDR3 is 16 residues long. Germline-derived CDR1 and CDR2 are SEHNR and FQNEAQ (reference sequence). The junction had 8 bases not matched to a gene; V was cut back by 1 base and J by 5 bases. CDR3 sequence: CASSLVQGTAHQPQHF. The CDR3 nucleotides read TGTGCCAGCAGCTTAGTACAAGGGACAGCTCATCAGCCCCAGCATTTT.

The rearrangement uses TRBV7-9 and TRBJ1-2; maybe TRBD1 (5 bases). The V gene lost 1 base and the J gene lost 6 bases, with 9 bases spanning the gap. The CDR3 runs 13 residues. CDR1 is SEHNR, CDR2 FQNEAQ, per germline (reference sequence). CDR3 amino acids: CASSLEAGHGYTF. The CDR3 nucleotides are TGTGCCAGCAGCTTAGAGGCAGGGCATGGCTACACCTTC.

This chain connects TRBV29-1 to TRBJ2-5, with D possibly matching TRBD2 (6 bases). The CDR3 totals 14 residues. Trimming stripped 6 bases from V and 7 bases from J, with 21 bases between. Looked up from germline, CDR1 is SQVTM and CDR2 is ANQGSEA. CDR3 DNA: TGCAGCGTCTCAGATCTAGCGATCATCGGGACCCAGTACTTC. The encoded protein is CSVSDLAIIGTQYF.